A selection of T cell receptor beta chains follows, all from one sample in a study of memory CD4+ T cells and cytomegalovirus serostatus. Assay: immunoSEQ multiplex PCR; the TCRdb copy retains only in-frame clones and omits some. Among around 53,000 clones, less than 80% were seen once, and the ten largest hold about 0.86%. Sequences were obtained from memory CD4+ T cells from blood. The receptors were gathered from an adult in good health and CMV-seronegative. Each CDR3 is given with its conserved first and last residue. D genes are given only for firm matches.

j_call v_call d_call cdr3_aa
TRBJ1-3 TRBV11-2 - CASSLERVSSGNTIYF
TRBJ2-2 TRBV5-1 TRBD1 CASSPQGATGELFF
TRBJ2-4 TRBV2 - CASSELTAKNIQYF
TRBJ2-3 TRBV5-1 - CASRGGLSDTQYF
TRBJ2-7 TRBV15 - CATSRDRRNHEQYF
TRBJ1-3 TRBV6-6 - CASSYPSSGNTIYF
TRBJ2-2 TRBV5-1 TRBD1 CASSETGVAAGELFF
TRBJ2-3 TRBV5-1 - CASSFRKGDTQYF
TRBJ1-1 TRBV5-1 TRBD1 CASSLGTGQGTFF
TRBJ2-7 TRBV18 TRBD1 CASSEGQSYEQYF
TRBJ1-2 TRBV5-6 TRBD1 CASSLLDRALGGYTF
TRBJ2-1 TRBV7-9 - CALASSYNEQFF
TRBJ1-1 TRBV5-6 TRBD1 CASSLTGDTEAFF
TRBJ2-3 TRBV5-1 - CASSRLGVYTDTQYF
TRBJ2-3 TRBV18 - CASSPFGDTQYF
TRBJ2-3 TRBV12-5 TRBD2 CASGLYAGGADTQYF
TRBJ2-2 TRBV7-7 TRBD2 CASTPRLAGGTNTGELFF
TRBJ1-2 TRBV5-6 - CASTIGGPYGYTF
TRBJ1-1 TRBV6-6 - CASSSHRGVSTEAFF
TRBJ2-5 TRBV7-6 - CASSPTGLAGQETQYF
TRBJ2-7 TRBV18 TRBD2 CASSTSGGIYEQYF
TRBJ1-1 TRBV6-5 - CASSSIGTEAFF
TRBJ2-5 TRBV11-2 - CASSLDWVGGGETQYF
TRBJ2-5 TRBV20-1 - CSGSLAETQYF
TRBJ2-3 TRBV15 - CATGRESTDTQYF
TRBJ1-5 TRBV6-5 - CASSYEGSNQPQHF
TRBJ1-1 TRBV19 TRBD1 CASSTGTGLSGTEAFF
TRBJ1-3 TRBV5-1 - CASSLKTGLNSGNTIYF
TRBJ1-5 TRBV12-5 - CASGLQALGQPQHF
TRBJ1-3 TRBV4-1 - CASSQLSPSLGNTIYF
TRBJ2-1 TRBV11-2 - CASSVGLNNEQFF
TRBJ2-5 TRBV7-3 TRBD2 CASSPSGAQETQYF
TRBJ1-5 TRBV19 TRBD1 CASSIGDRESWGNQPQHF
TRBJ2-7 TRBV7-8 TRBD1 CASSLDSATGGLYF
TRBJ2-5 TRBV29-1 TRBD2 CSVDYTGGETQYF
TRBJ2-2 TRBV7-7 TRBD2 CASSLTSGNTGELFF
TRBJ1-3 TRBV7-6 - CASSVSSSGNTIYF
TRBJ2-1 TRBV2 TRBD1 CASARSGQSYNEQFF
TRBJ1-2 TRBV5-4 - CASSLDRAFYTF
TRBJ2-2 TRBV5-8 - CASSHRNTGELFF
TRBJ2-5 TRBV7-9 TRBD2 CASSFRGDQETQYF
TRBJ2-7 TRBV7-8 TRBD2 CASSLLSGTSGRGVEQYF
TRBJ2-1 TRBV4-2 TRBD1 CASSTRTGDEQFF
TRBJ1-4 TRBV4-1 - CASSPNLAEKLFF
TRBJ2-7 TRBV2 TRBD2 CASNLAGLYEQYF